This T cell receptor (beta chain) was recorded in a study of blood T cell repertoires in COVID-19. Trimming left V 3 bases short and J 4 bases short, with 9 bases between. CDR3 size: 14 residues. Germline assignment: CDR1 SEHNR and CDR2 FQNEAQ (reference sequence). Ages ranged from roughly 18 to 95 years, with residence in about 23 US areas. Cohort 3 recovered donors had two negative PCRs, clearance, or symptom resolution. As processed by the authors: Cell counts per sample came from amplifying reference gene primers. TCRdb keeps only in-frame clones here, not all; method: immunoSEQ multiplex PCR. V and J calls and clone size are as listed in that table; D and trimming were resolved from the DNA. The sample lists 200,000 or so clones; approximately 84% were seen once.

The source of this sequence is a man in his sixties who had recovered from COVID-19. The sample comprised PBMCs or T cells enriched from blood (not recorded which). This rearrangement joins TRBV7-9 to TRBJ1-4; weak D call: TRBD1 (6 bases). The CDR3 loop is CASSFRQDNEKLFF. CDR3 coding DNA: TGTGCCAGCAGCTTCCGACAGGATAATGAAAAACTGTTTTTT.